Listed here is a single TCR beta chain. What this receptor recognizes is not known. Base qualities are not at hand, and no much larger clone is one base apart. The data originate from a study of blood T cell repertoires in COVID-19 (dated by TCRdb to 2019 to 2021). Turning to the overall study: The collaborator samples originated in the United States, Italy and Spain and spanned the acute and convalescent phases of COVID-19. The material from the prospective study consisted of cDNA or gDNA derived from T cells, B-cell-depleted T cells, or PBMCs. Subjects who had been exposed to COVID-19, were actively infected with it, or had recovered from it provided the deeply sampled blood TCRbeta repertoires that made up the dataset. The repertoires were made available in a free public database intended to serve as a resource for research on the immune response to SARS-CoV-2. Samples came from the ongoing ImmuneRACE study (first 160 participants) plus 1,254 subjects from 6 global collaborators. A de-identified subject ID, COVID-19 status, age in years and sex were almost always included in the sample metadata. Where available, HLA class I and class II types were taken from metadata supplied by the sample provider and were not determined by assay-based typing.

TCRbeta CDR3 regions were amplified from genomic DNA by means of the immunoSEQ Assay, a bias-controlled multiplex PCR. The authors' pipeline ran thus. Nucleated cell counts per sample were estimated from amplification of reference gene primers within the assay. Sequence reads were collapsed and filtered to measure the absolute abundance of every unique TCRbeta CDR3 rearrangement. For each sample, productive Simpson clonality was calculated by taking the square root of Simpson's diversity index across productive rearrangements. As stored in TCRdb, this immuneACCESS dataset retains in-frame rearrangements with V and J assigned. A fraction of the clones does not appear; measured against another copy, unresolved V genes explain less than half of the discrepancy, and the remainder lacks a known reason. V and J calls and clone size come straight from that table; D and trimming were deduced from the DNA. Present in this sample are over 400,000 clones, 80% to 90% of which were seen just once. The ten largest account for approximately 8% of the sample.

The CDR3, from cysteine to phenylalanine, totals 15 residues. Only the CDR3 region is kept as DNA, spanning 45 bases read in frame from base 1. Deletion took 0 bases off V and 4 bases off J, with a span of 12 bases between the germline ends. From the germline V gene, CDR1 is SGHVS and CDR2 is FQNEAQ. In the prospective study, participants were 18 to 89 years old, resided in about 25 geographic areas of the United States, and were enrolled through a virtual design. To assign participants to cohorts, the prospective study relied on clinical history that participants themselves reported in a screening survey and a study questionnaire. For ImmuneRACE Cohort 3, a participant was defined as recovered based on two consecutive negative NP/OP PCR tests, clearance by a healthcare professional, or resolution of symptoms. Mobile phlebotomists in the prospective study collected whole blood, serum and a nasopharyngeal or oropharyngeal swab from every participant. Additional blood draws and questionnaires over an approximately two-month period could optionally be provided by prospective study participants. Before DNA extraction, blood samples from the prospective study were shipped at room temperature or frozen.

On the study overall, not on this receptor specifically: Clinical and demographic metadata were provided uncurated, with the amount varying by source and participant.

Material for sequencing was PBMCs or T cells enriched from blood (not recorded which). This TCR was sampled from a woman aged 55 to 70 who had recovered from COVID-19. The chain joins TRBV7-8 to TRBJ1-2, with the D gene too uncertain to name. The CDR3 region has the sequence CASSLASGGSYGYTF. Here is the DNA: TGTGCCAGCAGCTTAGCGTCAGGTGGAAGCTATGGCTACACCTTC.